A single T cell receptor (beta chain) is shown here with its context. Its target is not known. This sample is drawn from a study of siplizumab effects on memory and regulatory T cells. The mixed lymphocyte reaction cells underwent coculture at 37°C for 5 to 6 days. Libraries were prepared by immunoSEQ multiplex PCR; TCRdb keeps only in-frame clonotypes and omits some of them. Of over 11,000 clones listed, approximately 49% are singletons. Trimming took 1 base from V and 5 from J; bases not matched to a gene: 8. In germline, CDR1 is SEHNR, CDR2 FQNEAQ (reference sequence). The CDR3 runs 17 residues. The specimen was CFSE-low (dividing) CD4+ T cells sorted from an allogeneic mixed lymphocyte reaction. This TCR derives from a human donor in good health; the cells came from an allogeneic mixed lymphocyte reaction. The V and J genes are TRBV7-9 and TRBJ2-5; 12 nucleotides match TRBD1. The CDR3 reads CASSLGQGQGAWETQYF. For the CDR3, the DNA is TGTGCCAGCAGCTTAGGGCAGGGACAGGGGGCGTGGGAGACCCAGTACTTC.